This TCR beta chain was found in a study of blood T cell repertoires in COVID-19 (dated by TCRdb to about 2020). A note on the overall study: Samples from collaborators originated in the United States, Italy and Spain and spanned both the acute and convalescent phases of COVID-19. The prospective study material was composed of cDNA or gDNA derived from T cells, B-cell-depleted T cells, or PBMCs. The dataset comprised deeply sampled blood TCRbeta repertoires from subjects exposed to, actively infected with, or recovered from COVID-19. The repertoires were made available in a free public database intended to serve as a resource for research on the immune response to SARS-CoV-2. Samples were obtained from the ongoing ImmuneRACE study (first 160 participants) and from 1,000 to 1,500 subjects provided by 6 global collaborators. Sample metadata almost always included a de-identified subject ID, COVID-19 status, age in years and sex. Where HLA class I and class II types were available, the types were taken from metadata supplied by the sample provider, not from assay-based typing.

Enrolling through a virtual design, the prospective study's participants ranged in age from roughly 18 to 95 years and lived across 24 United States geographic areas. To assign participants to cohorts, the prospective study relied on clinical history that participants themselves reported in a screening survey and a study questionnaire. A participant counted as exposed if, within 2 weeks of entering the study, that participant had been in contact with someone who had a PCR-confirmed or clinician-diagnosed COVID-19 case. Each participant in the prospective study had whole blood, serum and a nasopharyngeal or oropharyngeal swab collected by mobile phlebotomists. Over a roughly 2-month period, participants in the prospective study had the option of providing additional blood draws and questionnaires. Before DNA extraction, blood samples from the prospective study were shipped at room temperature or frozen.

Regarding this clone: No cognate antigen has been identified for it. No quality values exist for individual bases; no much larger clone is one base distant.

Via the germline V gene (reference sequence), CDR1 is SEHNR and CDR2 FQNEAQ. Deletion took 6 bases off V and 1 base off J, with a span of 12 bases between the germline ends. Including cysteine and phenylalanine, the CDR3 has 14 amino acids. Kept here is only the CDR3 DNA, which spans 42 bases and is read in frame from base 1. TCRbeta CDR3 regions were amplified from genomic DNA by means of the immunoSEQ Assay, a bias-controlled multiplex PCR. The authors' pipeline ran thus. Within the assay, amplification of reference gene primers was used to estimate how many nucleated cells each sample contained. To quantify the absolute abundance of each unique TCRbeta CDR3 rearrangement, sequence reads were collapsed and filtered. For each sample, productive Simpson clonality was calculated as the square root of Simpson's diversity index over productive rearrangements. The clones in this table, taken by TCRdb from immuneACCESS, are in-frame only. Not every clone is retained; where verified, under half of the shortfall comes from an unresolved V gene, and the cause of the rest is unknown. V and J calls and clone size follow that table, whereas D and trimming were derived from the DNA. Present in this sample are 350,000 or so clones, about 90% of which were seen just once. In total, the top ten clones hold around 0.92% of the sample.

The paper as a whole reports these results and caveats: Clinical and demographic metadata were provided uncurated, with the amount varying by source and participant.

Recombination linked TRBV7-9 to TRBJ1-2, with a weak D call of TRBD1 (5 bases match). This clonotype was obtained from a young woman who had been exposed to COVID-19. Sequences were obtained from PBMCs or T cells enriched from blood (not recorded which). The CDR3 reads CASRATRDNYGYTF. The DNA sequence reads TGTGCCAGCAGGGCAACCAGGGATAACTATGGCTACACCTTC.